This passage covers 11 T cell receptor beta chains from one sample sequenced in a study of CD8 T cells in ankylosing spondylitis. Broader study findings: Seemingly distinctive of ankylosing spondylitis blood was a TCR beta motif formed by eight highly homologous variants.

Antigens of these TCRs are unknown. TCRdb re-called the 5' RACE reads with MiXCR, one entry per CDR3 protein. The table shows 800,000 to 900,000 distinct CDR3 sequences, with roughly 10% occurring only once. Sequencing was done on a sample of blood, either unsorted or a sorted T cell fraction (not recorded which). The receptors originated from a male donor with ankylosing spondylitis.

The chain couples TRBV7-2 to TRBJ1-1; unclear D gene. This CDR3 is built from 16 residues. CDR1 and CDR2 (germline): SGHTA, FQGNSA. With 5 bases removed from V and 6 bases from J, the gap between germline ends came to 22 bases. The CDR3 DNA is TGTGCCAGCAGCACCTTTCGGGGTCTCGACGGCGCTGAAGCTTTCTTT. Amino acids: CASSTFRGLDGAEAFF.

This clonotype was counted ten times or more. The chain employs TRBV18 and TRBJ2-7; D uncertain. V gave up 3 bases and J gave up 3 bases, with 6 bases separating them. CDR3 length: 12 amino acids. The germline V gene has CDR1 KGHSH and CDR2 LQKENI. CDR3: CASSPTNYEQYF. CDR3 sequence (DNA): TGTGCCAGCTCACCTACGAACTACGAGCAGTACTTC.

This clonotype turned up a few times. This chain connects TRBV3-1 to TRBJ2-1; D call uncertain. Germline lookup yields CDR1 LGHDT and CDR2 YNNKEL (reference sequence). V gave up 0 bases and J gave up 6 bases, with 18 bases separating them. The length of the CDR3 is 17 residues. CDR3 DNA sequence: TGTGCCAGCAGCCAAGATCTCGGTCCCCAGGTAGGCAATGAGCAGTTCTTC. Protein sequence: CASSQDLGPQVGNEQFF.

This clonotype was seen repeatedly, ten times or more. V usage is TRBV7-2 and J usage is TRBJ2-5; no reliable D call. From germline, CDR1 is SGHTA and CDR2 FQGNSA. Trimming pared 3 bases from V and 0 bases from J, leaving 11 bases between. This CDR3 has 15 residues. CDR3 residues: CASSFNQNYQETQYF. CDR3 nucleotide sequence: TGTGCCAGCAGCTTTAACCAAAACTACCAAGAGACCCAGTACTTC.

The chain is built from TRBV10-3 and TRBJ2-1; 7 positions match TRBD2. The junction had 4 bases not matched to a gene; V was cut back by 6 bases and J by 5 bases. The CDR3 has 13 amino acids. Per germline, CDR1 ENHRY and CDR2 SYGVKD. The CDR3 nucleotides read TGTGCCATCAGCCAGCGGGAAGACAATGAGCAGTTCTTC. It translates to CAISQREDNEQFF.

This clonotype was detected many times. The V and J genes are TRBV5-1 and TRBJ2-3, with D unresolved. The CDR3 loop spans 15 amino acids. CDR1 and CDR2 from the germline V gene are SGHRS and YFSETQ. V was trimmed by 3 bases and J by 0 bases, leaving 11 bases between them. In DNA, the CDR3 is TGCGCCAGCAGCTCTGGAGAGTCTAGCACAGATACGCAGTATTTT. This codes for CASSSGESSTDTQYF.

The gene calls are TRBV18 and TRBJ1-4; no reliable D call. The germline V and J ends were trimmed by 3 bases and 8 bases, with 7 bases remaining between them. Per the germline V gene, CDR1 is KGHSH and CDR2 is LQKENI. This CDR3 comprises 12 residues. The CDR3: CASSPGREKLFF. As DNA, the CDR3 is TGTGCCAGCTCACCTGGGCGCGAAAAACTGTTTTTT.

This clonotype was picked up many times. V usage is TRBV6-5 and J usage is TRBJ2-1; D not certain. V was pared by 2 bases and J by 3 bases, with 8 bases between. CDR1 and CDR2 from the germline V gene are MNHEY and SVGAGI. The CDR3 runs to 14 residues. Written as DNA, the CDR3 is TGTGCCAGCAGTTACCGGCCGGGCTACAATGAGCAGTTCTTC. Residues: CASSYRPGYNEQFF.

The rearrangement joins TRBV10-3 to TRBJ2-7, with TRBD1 identical over 9 bases. With V trimmed by 10 bases and J by 5 bases, 9 bases remained unmatched. Germline CDR1 is ENHRY and CDR2 is SYGVKD. This CDR3 has 13 residues. For the CDR3, the DNA is TGTGCCAGTCGCGGACAGGGGCGGGACGAGCAGTACTTC. Protein: CASRGQGRDEQYF.

The chain uses TRBV20-1 and TRBJ1-2; D not resolved. Looked up from germline, CDR1 is DFQATT and CDR2 is SNEGSKA (reference sequence). Trimming shortened V by 5 bases and J by 4 bases, and 11 bases separated the two germline ends. The CDR3 totals 12 residues. CDR3 DNA: TGCAGTGCTCCCCAGGATGCCTATGGCTACACCTTC. It translates to CSAPQDAYGYTF.

This clonotype was seen ten or more times. The chain has TRBV15 and TRBJ2-5; a weak D match, TRBD2 (7 bases). This CDR3 contains 13 residues. Germline V gives CDR1 LNHNV, CDR2 YYDKDF (reference sequence). Trimming shortened V by 3 bases and J by 4 bases, and 9 bases separated the two germline ends. Here the CDR3 DNA reads TGTGCCACCAGCAGGGGGGGGCCAGAGACCCAGTACTTC. It translates to CATSRGGPETQYF.